This T cell receptor beta chain was identified in a study of blood T cell repertoires in COVID-19. Produced via immunoSEQ multiplex PCR; TCRdb's table is partial and in-frame only. Here the sample spans some 220,000 clones, over 80% being singletons. CDR3 length: 15 residues. Trimming cost V 0 bases and J 5 bases; bases outside gene matches: 5. Sequencing was done on a sample of peripheral blood. The chain couples TRBV5-3 to TRBJ2-7; TRBD2 aligns across 10 bases. TRBV5-3 is sorted into the ORF group, with uncertain function. This sequence originates from a woman aged 55-69 years with active or convalescent COVID-19. Here the CDR3 reads CARSLALAGVDEQYF. CDR3 DNA sequence: TGTGCCAGAAGCTTGGCTCTAGCGGGAGTCGACGAGCAGTACTTC.